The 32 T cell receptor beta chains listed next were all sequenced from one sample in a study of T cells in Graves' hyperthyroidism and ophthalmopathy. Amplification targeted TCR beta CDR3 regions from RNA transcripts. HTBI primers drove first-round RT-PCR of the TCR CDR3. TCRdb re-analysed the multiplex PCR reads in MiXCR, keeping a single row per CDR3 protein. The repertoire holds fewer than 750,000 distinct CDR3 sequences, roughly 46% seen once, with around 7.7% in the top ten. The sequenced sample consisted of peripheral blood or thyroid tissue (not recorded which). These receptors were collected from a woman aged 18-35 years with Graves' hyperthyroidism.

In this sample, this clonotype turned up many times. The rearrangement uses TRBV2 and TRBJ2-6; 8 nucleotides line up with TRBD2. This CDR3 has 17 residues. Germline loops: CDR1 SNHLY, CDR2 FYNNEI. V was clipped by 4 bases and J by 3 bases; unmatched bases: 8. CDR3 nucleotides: TGTGCCAGCAGTGGACTAGCGAACGCTTTTGGGGCCAACGTCCTGACTTTC. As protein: CASSGLANAFGANVLTF.

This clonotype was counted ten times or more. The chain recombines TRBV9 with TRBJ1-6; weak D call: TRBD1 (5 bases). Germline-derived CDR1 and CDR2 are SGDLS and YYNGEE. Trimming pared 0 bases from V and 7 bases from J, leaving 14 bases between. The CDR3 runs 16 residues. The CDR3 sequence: CASSVGSGDRNSPLHF. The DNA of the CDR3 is TGTGCCAGCAGCGTAGGGTCGGGGGACCGGAATTCACCCCTCCACTTT.

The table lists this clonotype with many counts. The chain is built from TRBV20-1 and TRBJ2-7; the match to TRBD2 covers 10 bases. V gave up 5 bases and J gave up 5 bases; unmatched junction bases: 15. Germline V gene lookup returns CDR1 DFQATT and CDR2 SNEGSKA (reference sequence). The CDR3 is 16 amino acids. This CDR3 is CSASLAGVYKSHEQYF. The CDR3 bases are TGCAGTGCTTCTCTAGCGGGAGTCTACAAGAGCCACGAGCAGTACTTC.

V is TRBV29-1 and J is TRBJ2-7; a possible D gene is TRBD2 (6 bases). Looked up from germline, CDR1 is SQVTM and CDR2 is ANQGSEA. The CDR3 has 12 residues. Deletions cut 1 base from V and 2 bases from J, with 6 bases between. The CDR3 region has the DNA TGCAGCGTTGAAGGCGGGACCTACGAGCAGTACTTC. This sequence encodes CSVEGGTYEQYF.

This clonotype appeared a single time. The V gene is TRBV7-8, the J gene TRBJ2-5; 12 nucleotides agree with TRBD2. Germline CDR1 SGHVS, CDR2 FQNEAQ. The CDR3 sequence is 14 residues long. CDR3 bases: TGTGCTAGAGAGAGGACTAGCGGGGAGGAGACCCAGTACTTC. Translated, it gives CARERTSGEETQYF.

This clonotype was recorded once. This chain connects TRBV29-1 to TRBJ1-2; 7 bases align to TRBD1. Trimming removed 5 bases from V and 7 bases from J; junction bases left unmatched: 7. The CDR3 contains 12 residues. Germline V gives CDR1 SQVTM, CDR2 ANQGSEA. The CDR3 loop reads CSVRQGDGGYTF. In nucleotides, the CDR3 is TGCAGCGTTAGACAGGGAGATGGTGGCTACACCTTC.

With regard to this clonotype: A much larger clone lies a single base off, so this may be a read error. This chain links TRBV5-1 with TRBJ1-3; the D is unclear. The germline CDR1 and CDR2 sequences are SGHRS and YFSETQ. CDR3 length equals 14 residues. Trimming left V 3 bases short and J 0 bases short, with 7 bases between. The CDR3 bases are TGCGCCAGCAGCTCGGCGGACTCTGGAAACACCATATATTTT. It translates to CASSSADSGNTIYF.

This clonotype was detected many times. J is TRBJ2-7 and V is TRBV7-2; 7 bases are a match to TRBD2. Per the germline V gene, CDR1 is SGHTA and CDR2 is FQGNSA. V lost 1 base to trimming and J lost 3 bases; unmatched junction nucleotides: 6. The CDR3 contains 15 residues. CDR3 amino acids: CASSLGFLAVYEQYF. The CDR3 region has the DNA TGTGCCAGCAGCTTAGGGTTCCTAGCGGTCTACGAGCAGTACTTC. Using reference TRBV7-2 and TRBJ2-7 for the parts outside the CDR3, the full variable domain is GAGVSQSPSNKVTEKGKDVELRCDPISGHTALYWYRQSLGQGLEFLIYFQGNSAPDKSGLPSDRFSAERTGGSVSTLTIQRTQQEDSAVYLCASSLGFLAVYEQYFGPGTRLTVT.

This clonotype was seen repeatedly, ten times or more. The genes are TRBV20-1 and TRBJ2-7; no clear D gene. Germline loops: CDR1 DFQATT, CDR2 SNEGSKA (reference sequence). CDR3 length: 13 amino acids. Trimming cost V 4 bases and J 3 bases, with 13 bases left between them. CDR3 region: CSANTNNRYEQYF. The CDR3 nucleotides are TGCAGTGCTAACACTAACAATCGCTACGAGCAGTACTTC.

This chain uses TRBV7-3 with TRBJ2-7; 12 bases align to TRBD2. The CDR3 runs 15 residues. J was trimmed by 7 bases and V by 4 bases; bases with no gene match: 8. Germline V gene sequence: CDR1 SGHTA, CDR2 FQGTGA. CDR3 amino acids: CASSSSSGRGNEQYF. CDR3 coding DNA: TGTGCCAGCAGCTCGTCTAGCGGGAGGGGGAATGAGCAGTACTTC.

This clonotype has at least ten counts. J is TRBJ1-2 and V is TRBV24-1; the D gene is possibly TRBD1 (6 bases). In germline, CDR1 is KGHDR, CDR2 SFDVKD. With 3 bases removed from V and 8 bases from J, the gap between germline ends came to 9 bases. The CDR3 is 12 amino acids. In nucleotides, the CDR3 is TGTGCCACCAGTGATGGGGGGCGCGGCTACACCTTC. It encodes CATSDGGRGYTF.

As DNA, the CDR3 is TGCAGCGTTGGGAAGGGAGGCAGGGCTGAAGCTTTCTTT. Encoded protein: CSVGKGGRAEAFF. This chain links TRBV29-1 with TRBJ1-1, with a weak D call TRBD1 (5 bases). The V end lost 4 bases, the J end lost 6 bases, and 15 bases lay between the germline ends. The CDR3 is 13 amino acids. Germline assignment: CDR1 SQVTM and CDR2 ANQGSEA.

The CDR3: CASSLRGQGSSNQPQHF. The CDR3 DNA sequence: TGTGCCAGCAGCTTAAGAGGACAGGGGTCGAGCAATCAGCCCCAGCATTTT. The chain employs TRBV7-8 and TRBJ1-5, with 9 bases fitting TRBD1. Germline V lookup: CDR1 SGHVS, CDR2 FQNEAQ. This CDR3 is 17 amino acids long. The V gene end was trimmed by 2 bases and the J gene end by 1 base; junction bases not matched to a gene: 6.

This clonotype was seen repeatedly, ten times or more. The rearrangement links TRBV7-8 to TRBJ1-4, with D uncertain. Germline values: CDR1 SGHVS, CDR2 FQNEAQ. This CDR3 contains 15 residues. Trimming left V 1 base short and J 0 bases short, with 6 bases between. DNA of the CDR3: TGTGCCAGCAGCTTAGGGACGACAACTAATGAAAAACTGTTTTTT. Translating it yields CASSLGTTTNEKLFF.

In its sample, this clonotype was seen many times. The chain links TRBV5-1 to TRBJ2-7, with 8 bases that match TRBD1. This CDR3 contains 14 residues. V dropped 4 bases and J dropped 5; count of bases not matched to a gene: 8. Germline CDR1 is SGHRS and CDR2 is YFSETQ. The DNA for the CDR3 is TGCGCCAGCAGCCTGGACAGGGTCCGCGACGAGCAGTACTTC. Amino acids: CASSLDRVRDEQYF.

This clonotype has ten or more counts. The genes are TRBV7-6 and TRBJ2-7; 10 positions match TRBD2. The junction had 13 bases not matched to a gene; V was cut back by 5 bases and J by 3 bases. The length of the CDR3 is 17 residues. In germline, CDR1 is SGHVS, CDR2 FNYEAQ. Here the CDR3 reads CASSQRSSGSGGYEQYF. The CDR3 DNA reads TGTGCCAGCAGCCAGAGATCTAGCGGGAGCGGGGGCTACGAGCAGTACTTC.

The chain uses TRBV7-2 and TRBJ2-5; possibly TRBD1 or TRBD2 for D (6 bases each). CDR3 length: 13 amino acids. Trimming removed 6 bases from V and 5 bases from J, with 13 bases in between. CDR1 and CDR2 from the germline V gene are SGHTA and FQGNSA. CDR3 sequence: CASSSKGGETQYF. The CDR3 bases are TGTGCCAGCAGTTCCAAAGGGGGGGAGACCCAGTACTTC.

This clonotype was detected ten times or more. The CDR3 nucleotides read TGCAGTGCCAAAAACTATGGCTACACCTTC. Residues: CSAKNYGYTF. This chain links TRBV20-1 with TRBJ1-2; no firm D call. CDR3 size: 10 residues. V lost 6 bases and J lost 2, with 4 bases in between. The germline CDR1 and CDR2 sequences are DFQATT and SNEGSKA (reference sequence).

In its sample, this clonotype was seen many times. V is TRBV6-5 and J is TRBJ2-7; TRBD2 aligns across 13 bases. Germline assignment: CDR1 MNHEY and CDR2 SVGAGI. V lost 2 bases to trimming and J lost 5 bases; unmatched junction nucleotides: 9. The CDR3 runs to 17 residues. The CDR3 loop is CASSYGLAGELFNEQYF. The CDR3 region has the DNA TGTGCCAGCAGTTACGGACTAGCGGGAGAGTTGTTCAACGAGCAGTACTTC.

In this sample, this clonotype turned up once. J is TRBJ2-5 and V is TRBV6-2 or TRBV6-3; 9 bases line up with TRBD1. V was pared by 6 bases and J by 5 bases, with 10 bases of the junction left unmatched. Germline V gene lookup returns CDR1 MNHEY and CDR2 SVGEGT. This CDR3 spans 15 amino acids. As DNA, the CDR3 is TGTGCCAGCAGCCCCTACAGGGGGCAAGGGGAGACCCAGTACTTC. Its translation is CASSPYRGQGETQYF.

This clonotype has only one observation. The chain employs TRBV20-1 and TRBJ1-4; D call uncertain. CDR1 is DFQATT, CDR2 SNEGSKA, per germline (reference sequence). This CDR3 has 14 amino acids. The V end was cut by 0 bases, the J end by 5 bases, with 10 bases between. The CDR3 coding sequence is TGCAGTGCTAGAGATCCGGGAGGCAATGAAAAACTGTTTTTT. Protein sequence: CSARDPGGNEKLFF.

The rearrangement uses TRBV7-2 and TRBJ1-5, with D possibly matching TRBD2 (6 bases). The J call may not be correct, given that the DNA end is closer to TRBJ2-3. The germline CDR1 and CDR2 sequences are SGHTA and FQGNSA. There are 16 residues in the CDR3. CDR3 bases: TGTGCCAGCAGTCCACGCAACCGGGAGATAGCAGATACGCAGTATTTT. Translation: CASSPRNREIADTQYF.

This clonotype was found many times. CDR3 sequence reads: CASRPPGLGTGELFF. CDR3 sequence (DNA): TGTGCCAGTAGACCCCCGGGACTCGGAACCGGGGAGCTGTTTTTT. This rearrangement joins TRBV19 to TRBJ2-2; D may be TRBD2 (6 bases). Trimming removed 6 bases from V and 5 bases from J, with 16 bases in between. The V gene's germline CDR1 is LNHDA and CDR2 SQIVND (reference sequence). The CDR3 extends over 15 amino acids.

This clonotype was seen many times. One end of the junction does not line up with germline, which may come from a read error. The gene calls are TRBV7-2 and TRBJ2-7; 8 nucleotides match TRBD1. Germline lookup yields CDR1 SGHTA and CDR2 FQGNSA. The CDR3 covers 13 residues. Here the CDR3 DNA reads TGTGCAAGCAGGGGACAGGCATCATACGAGCAGTACTTC. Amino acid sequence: CASRGQASYEQYF.

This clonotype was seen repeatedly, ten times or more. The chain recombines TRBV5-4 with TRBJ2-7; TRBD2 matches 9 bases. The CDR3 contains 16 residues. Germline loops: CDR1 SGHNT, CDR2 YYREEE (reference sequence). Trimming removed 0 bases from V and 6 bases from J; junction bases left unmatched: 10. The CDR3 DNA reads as TGTGCCAGCAGCTTGGCCTGGGGGACTAGCCCGTTCGAGCAGTACTTC. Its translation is CASSLAWGTSPFEQYF.

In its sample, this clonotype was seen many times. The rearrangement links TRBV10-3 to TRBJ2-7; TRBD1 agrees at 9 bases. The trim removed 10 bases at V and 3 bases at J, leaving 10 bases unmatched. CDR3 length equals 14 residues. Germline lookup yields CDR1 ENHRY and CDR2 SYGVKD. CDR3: CATSRTGEGYEQYF. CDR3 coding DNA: TGTGCCACCTCGAGGACAGGGGAGGGCTACGAGCAGTACTTC.

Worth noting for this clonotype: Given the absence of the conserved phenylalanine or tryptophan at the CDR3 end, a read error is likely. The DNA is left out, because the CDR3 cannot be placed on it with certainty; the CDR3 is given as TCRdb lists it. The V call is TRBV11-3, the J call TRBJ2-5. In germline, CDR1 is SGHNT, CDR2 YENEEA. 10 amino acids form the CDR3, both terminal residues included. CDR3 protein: CASSLGSRTS.

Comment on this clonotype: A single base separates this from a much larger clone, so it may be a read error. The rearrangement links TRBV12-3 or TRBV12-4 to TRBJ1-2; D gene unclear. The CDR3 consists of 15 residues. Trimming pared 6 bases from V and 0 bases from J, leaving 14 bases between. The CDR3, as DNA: TGTGCCAGCAGGCAAACGGGCAGAGCTAACTATGGCTACACCTTC. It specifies CASRQTGRANYGYTF.

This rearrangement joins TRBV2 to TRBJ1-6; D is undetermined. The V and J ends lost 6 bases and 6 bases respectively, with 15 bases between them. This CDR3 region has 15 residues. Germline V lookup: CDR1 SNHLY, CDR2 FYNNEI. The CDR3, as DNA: TGTGCCAGCAGCTCTGGGAGGGTTAGTAATTCACCCCTCCACTTT. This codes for CASSSGRVSNSPLHF. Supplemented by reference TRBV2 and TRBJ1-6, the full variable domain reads EPEVTQTPSHQVTQMGQEVILRCVPISNHLYFYWYRQILGQKVEFLVSFYNNEISEKSEIFDDQFSVERPDGSNFTLKIRSTKLEDSAMYFCASSSGRVSNSPLHFGNGTRLTVT.

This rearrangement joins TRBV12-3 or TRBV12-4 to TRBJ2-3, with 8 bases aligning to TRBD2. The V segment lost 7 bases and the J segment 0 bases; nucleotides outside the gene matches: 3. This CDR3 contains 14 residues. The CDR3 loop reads CASTGGRSTDTQYF. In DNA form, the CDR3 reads TGTGCCAGCACTGGCGGGAGGAGCACAGATACGCAGTATTTT.

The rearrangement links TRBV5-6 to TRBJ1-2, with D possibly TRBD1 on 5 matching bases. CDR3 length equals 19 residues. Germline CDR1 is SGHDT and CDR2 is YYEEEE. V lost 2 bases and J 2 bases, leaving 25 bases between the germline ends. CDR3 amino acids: CASSFRYRQGASLNYGYTF. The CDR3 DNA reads TGTGCCAGCAGCTTTCGGTACCGGCAGGGCGCTTCCCTAAACTATGGCTACACCTTC.

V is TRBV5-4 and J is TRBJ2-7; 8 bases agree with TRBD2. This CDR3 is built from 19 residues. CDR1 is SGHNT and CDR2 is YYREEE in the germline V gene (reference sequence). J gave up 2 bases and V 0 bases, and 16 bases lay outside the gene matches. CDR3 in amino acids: CASSLVRIYGGRQTYEQYF. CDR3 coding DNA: TGTGCCAGCAGCTTGGTTCGAATTTATGGCGGGAGGCAAACCTACGAGCAGTACTTC.